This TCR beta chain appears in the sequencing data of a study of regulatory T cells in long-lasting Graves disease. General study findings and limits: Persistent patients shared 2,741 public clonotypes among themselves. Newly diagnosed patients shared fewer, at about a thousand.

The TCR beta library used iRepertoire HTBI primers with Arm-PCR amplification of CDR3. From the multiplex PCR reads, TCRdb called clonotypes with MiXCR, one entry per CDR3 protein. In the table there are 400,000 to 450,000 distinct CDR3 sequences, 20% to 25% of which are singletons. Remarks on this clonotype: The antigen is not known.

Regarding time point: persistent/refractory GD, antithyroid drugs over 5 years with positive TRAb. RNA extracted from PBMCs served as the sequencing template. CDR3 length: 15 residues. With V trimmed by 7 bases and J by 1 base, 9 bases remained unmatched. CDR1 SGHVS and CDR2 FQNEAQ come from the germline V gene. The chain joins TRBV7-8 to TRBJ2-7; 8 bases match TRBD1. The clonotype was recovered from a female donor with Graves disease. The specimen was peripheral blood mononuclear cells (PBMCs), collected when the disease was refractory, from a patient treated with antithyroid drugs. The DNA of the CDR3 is TGTGCCAGCAACCCTTACCGGGACAGGTCCTACGAGCAGTACTTC. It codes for CASNPYRDRSYEQYF.